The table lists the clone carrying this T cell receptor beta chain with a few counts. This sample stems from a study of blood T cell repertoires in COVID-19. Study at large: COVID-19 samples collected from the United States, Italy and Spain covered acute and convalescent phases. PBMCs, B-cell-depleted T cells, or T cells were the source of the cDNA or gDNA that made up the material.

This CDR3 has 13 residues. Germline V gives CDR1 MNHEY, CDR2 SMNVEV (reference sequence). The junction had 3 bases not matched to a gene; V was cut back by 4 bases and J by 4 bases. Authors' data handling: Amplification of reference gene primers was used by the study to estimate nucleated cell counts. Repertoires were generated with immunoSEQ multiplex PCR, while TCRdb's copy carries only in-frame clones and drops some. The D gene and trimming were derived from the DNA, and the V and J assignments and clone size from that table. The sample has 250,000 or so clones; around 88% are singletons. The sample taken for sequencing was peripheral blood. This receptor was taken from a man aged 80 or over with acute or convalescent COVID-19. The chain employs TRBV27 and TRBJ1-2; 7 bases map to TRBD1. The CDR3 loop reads CASSSRTGYGYTF. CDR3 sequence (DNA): TGTGCCAGCAGTTCTCGGACAGGCTATGGCTACACCTTC.